These 29 T cell receptor beta chains share one sample of origin, sequenced in a study of blood T cell repertoires in COVID-19. Sequencing was performed with immunoSEQ multiplex PCR; in TCRdb, only in-frame clones are kept and a portion is missing. Altogether 65,000 to 85,000 clones are present, roughly 79% being singletons, with the ten largest covering more than 15%. Source material: peripheral blood. The receptor set was obtained from a human donor in a cohort sampled during active COVID-19.

The chain's CDR3 is CASSLNQGYGYTF. DNA of the CDR3: TGTGCCAGCAGTTTAAACCAGGGCTATGGCTACACCTTC. V is TRBV12-3 or TRBV12-4 and J is TRBJ1-2; tentative D call: TRBD1 (5 bases). The V end was cut by 2 bases, the J end by 4 bases, with 8 bases between. The CDR3 is 13 amino acids.

J is TRBJ1-1 and V is TRBV27; D might be TRBD1 (5 bases). Between the trimmed V and J ends, which lost 3 bases and 4 bases, there was a span of 9 bases. The CDR3 consists of 13 residues. The germline CDR1 and CDR2 sequences are MNHEY and SMNVEV (reference sequence). DNA of the CDR3: TGTGCCAGCAGTTTCACTGGGGCCACTGAAGCTTTCTTT. It specifies CASSFTGATEAFF.

This chain connects TRBV27 to TRBJ2-2; D gene ambiguous. This CDR3 is built from 13 residues. V lost 5 bases to trimming and J lost 3 bases, with 7 bases between them. Germline CDR1 reads MNHEY; CDR2 reads SMNVEV (reference sequence). CDR3 in DNA: TGTGCCAGCAGTCCCTCCTACACCGGGGAGCTGTTTTTT. Protein product: CASSPSYTGELFF.

This rearrangement joins TRBV27 to TRBJ2-7, with 11 bases that match TRBD2. Trimming at V came to 5 bases and at J to 7 bases, leaving 10 bases not matched to a gene. This CDR3 region has 15 residues. CDR1 is MNHEY and CDR2 is SMNVEV in the germline V gene (reference sequence). The CDR3 DNA sequence: TGTGCCAGCAGTCTTAGCGGGGGGGGGCCCATGGAGCAGTACTTC. Translating gives CASSLSGGGPMEQYF.

This chain joins TRBV5-1 and TRBJ1-1, with 10 nucleotides matching TRBD1. The CDR3 covers 15 residues. Germline lookup yields CDR1 SGHRS and CDR2 YFSETQ. The V gene end was trimmed by 1 base and the J gene end by 4 bases; junction bases not matched to a gene: 4. The CDR3: CASSLTGTGATEAFF. The CDR3 DNA reads TGCGCCAGCAGCTTGACAGGGACAGGGGCCACTGAAGCTTTCTTT.

The V gene is TRBV28, the J gene TRBJ1-6, with D hard to call. Germline lookup yields CDR1 MDHEN and CDR2 SYDVKM. Trimming stripped 5 bases from V and 4 bases from J, with 9 bases between. The CDR3 is 14 amino acids. The CDR3 region is CASSIQSYNSPLHF. CDR3 sequence (DNA): TGTGCCAGCAGTATACAGAGTTATAATTCACCCCTCCACTTT. Full variable domain (rest looked up from reference TRBV28 and TRBJ1-6): DVKVTQSSRYLVKRTGEKVFLECVQDMDHENMFWYRQDPGLGLRLIYFSYDVKMKEKGDIPEGYSVSREKKERFSLILESASTNQTSMYLCASSIQSYNSPLHFGNGTRLTVT.

A single count supports this clone. The rearrangement joins TRBV7-9 to TRBJ2-5, with D maybe TRBD2 (6 bases). V lost 2 bases, J lost 5 bases, and 9 bases lay in between. The CDR3 extends over 13 amino acids. Germline lookup yields CDR1 SEHNR and CDR2 FQNEAQ (reference sequence). CDR3 in DNA: TGTGCCAGCAGCTTATTTAGCGGCGAGACCCAGTACTTC. Translating gives CASSLFSGETQYF.

V is TRBV5-4 and J is TRBJ2-1; 10 nucleotides match TRBD2. This CDR3 comprises 16 residues. Germline V lookup: CDR1 SGHNT, CDR2 YYREEE (reference sequence). V trimming: 4 bases; J trimming: 0 bases; junction bases outside the gene matches: 4. CDR3 coding DNA: TGTGCCAGCAGCGGGAGACTAGCGGGCTCCTACAATGAGCAGTTCTTC. Amino acid sequence: CASSGRLAGSYNEQFF.

This clone was seen ten or more times. This sequence joins TRBV6-5 and TRBJ1-5; no reliable D call. The CDR3 has 14 residues. Trimming removed 6 bases at V and 5 bases at J, with 14 bases between. Germline V gene data show CDR1 as MNHEY and CDR2 as SVGAGI. The CDR3 sequence is CASRETEEDQPQHF. CDR3 DNA: TGTGCCAGCAGAGAGACCGAAGAGGATCAGCCCCAGCATTTT.

The sample holds one count of this clone. The chain combines TRBV7-6 with TRBJ2-3, with 11 bases that match TRBD2. This CDR3 region has 15 residues. CDR1 and CDR2 (germline): SGHVS, FNYEAQ. J lost 3 bases, V lost 3 bases, and 2 bases had no gene match. The CDR3 DNA sequence: TGTGCCAGCAGCTTCACTAGCGGGGGTACAGATACGCAGTATTTT. It yields the protein CASSFTSGGTDTQYF.

V gene TRBV7-2 combines with J gene TRBJ2-5; D possibly corresponds to TRBD2 (7 bases). CDR3 length: 15 residues. Trimming cost V 2 bases and J 7 bases, with 17 bases left between them. Germline V gene lookup returns CDR1 SGHTA and CDR2 FQGNSA. The CDR3 DNA is TGTGCCAGCAGCTTAAGGTCCAAGGGGGGGGCGACCCAGTACTTC. Translating it yields CASSLRSKGGATQYF.

The table lists this clone with a few counts. This chain joins TRBV7-6 and TRBJ2-1; 12 bases map to TRBD2. CDR1 and CDR2 from the germline V gene are SGHVS and FNYEAQ. Trimming at V came to 4 bases and at J to 6 bases, leaving 7 bases not matched to a gene. This CDR3 is built from 16 residues. The CDR3 nucleotides read TGTGCCAGCAGCTCTAGCGGGGGGGCCGCTAGCAATGAGCAGTTCTTC. Its translation is CASSSSGGAASNEQFF.

J is TRBJ1-1 and V is TRBV9, with TRBD1 matching over 8 bases. The CDR3 covers 16 residues. Germline V CDR1 and CDR2: SGDLS, YYNGEE. V dropped 1 base and J dropped 2; count of bases not matched to a gene: 7. The CDR3 DNA is TGTGCCAGCAGCGTATCAGGGGGCGTTGGCAACACTGAAGCTTTCTTT. Translated: CASSVSGGVGNTEAFF.

The gene calls are TRBV7-2 and TRBJ2-5; 8 bases match TRBD2. The CDR3 runs 14 residues. V gave up 5 bases and J gave up 4 bases; unmatched junction bases: 6. Germline V gene data show CDR1 as SGHTA and CDR2 as FQGNSA. CDR3 region: CASSQGLARETQYF. CDR3 DNA: TGTGCCAGCAGCCAAGGACTAGCTCGAGAGACCCAGTACTTC.

V and J are TRBV6-5 and TRBJ1-3; no clear D. V lost 6 bases and J 0 bases, leaving 12 bases between the germline ends. CDR1 and CDR2 from the germline V gene are MNHEY and SVGAGI. This CDR3 region has 15 residues. The CDR3 sequence is CASRDPGVSGNTIYF. The CDR3 DNA follows: TGTGCCAGCAGAGACCCCGGGGTCTCTGGAAACACCATATATTTT.

This rearrangement joins TRBV7-9 to TRBJ2-1; D may be TRBD2 (5 bases). Germline V lookup: CDR1 SEHNR, CDR2 FQNEAQ (reference sequence). The CDR3 consists of 16 residues. V was trimmed by 5 bases and J by 0 bases, leaving 14 bases between them. Written as DNA, the CDR3 is TGTGCCAGCAGCCCCGAGGGTAGCTTCTCCTACAATGAGCAGTTCTTC. Translating it yields CASSPEGSFSYNEQFF.

This clone occurred a few times. V is TRBV3-1 (or the pseudogene TRBV3-2) and J is TRBJ2-5; a weak D match, TRBD2 (6 bases). Per germline, CDR1 LGHDT and CDR2 YNNKEL (reference sequence). The CDR3 is 14 amino acids. The V end was cut by 0 bases, the J end by 4 bases, with 9 bases between. In DNA form, the CDR3 reads TGTGCCAGCAGCCAAGATTTGGGAGGAGAGACCCAGTACTTC. Translation gives CASSQDLGGETQYF.

This clone was counted a single time. The chain joins TRBV7-9 to TRBJ1-6; 10 positions agree with TRBD1. CDR3 length equals 16 residues. The J segment lost 5 bases and the V segment lost 3 bases, leaving 4 bases of the junction unmatched. CDR1 SEHNR and CDR2 FQNEAQ come from the germline V gene (reference sequence). The CDR3 loop is CASSLGDRGNNSPLHF. The DNA of the CDR3 is TGTGCCAGCAGCTTGGGGGACAGGGGTAATAATTCACCCCTCCACTTT.

The J gene is TRBJ2-3, the V gene TRBV6-1; 8 positions agree with TRBD2. This CDR3 is 17 amino acids long. Germline lookup yields CDR1 MNHNS and CDR2 SASEGT. The junction had 11 bases not matched to a gene; V was cut back by 3 bases and J by 3 bases. The CDR3 coding sequence is TGTGCCAGCAGTGACGGTTTTAGCGGGATGTGGACAGATACGCAGTATTTT. This translates into CASSDGFSGMWTDTQYF.

The chain has TRBV24-1 and TRBJ2-5; D is perhaps TRBD1 (5 bases). CDR3 length: 14 amino acids. Trimming left V 6 bases short and J 4 bases short, with 14 bases between. Germline V gene sequence: CDR1 KGHDR, CDR2 SFDVKD. The CDR3 DNA reads as TGTGCCACCAGTAAGTGGGGCCCGGGAGAGACCCAGTACTTC. It specifies CATSKWGPGETQYF.

The gene calls are TRBV11-3 and TRBJ2-1, with D hard to call. In germline, CDR1 is SGHNT, CDR2 YENEEA. The V end lost 4 bases, the J end lost 0 bases, and 13 bases lay between the germline ends. The CDR3 totals 16 residues. CDR3 amino acids: CASSSRLVGSYNEQFF. The CDR3 DNA sequence: TGTGCCAGCAGCTCCCGGCTAGTGGGCTCCTACAATGAGCAGTTCTTC.

This chain links TRBV5-4 with TRBJ1-1, with 7 bases aligning to TRBD1. Per the germline V gene, CDR1 is SGHNT and CDR2 is YYREEE (reference sequence). The CDR3 loop spans 18 amino acids. Germline trimming cut 0 bases from V and 0 bases from J; bases unmatched to any gene: 11. The CDR3 DNA follows: TGTGCCAGCAGCTTGGATAGAGGGACAGTGACCCTGAACACTGAAGCTTTCTTT. Amino acids: CASSLDRGTVTLNTEAFF.

This chain uses TRBV7-3 with TRBJ1-1, with D uncertain. V shed 1 base and J shed 5 bases, with 8 bases lying between them. The CDR3 length is 13 residues. Per germline, CDR1 SGHTA and CDR2 FQGTGA. CDR3 sequence: CASSLIGETEAFF. CDR3 DNA sequence: TGTGCCAGCAGCTTAATCGGAGAGACTGAAGCTTTCTTT. The full variable domain, in which reference TRBV7-3 and TRBJ1-1 provide the parts outside the CDR3, is GAGVSQTPSNKVTEKGKYVELRCDPISGHTALYWYRQSLGQGPEFLIYFQGTGAADDSGLPNDRFFAVRPEGSVSTLKIQRTERGDSAVYLCASSLIGETEAFFGQGTRLTVV.

This chain joins TRBV18 and TRBJ2-2; D remains unclear. Trimming removed 6 bases from V and 0 bases from J, with 11 bases in between. Germline V gene lookup returns CDR1 KGHSH and CDR2 LQKENI. The CDR3 is 15 amino acids. The CDR3 DNA sequence: TGTGCCAGCTCTCCCTTTAACACGAACACCGGGGAGCTGTTTTTT. This codes for CASSPFNTNTGELFF.

A few counts support this clone. The gene calls are TRBV7-9 and TRBJ2-7, with 8 bases lining up with TRBD2. The V gene's germline CDR1 is SEHNR and CDR2 FQNEAQ (reference sequence). Trimming cost V 3 bases and J 6 bases; bases outside gene matches: 1. This CDR3 is 12 amino acids long. The CDR3 coding sequence is TGTGCCAGCAGCTTGGGACTAGGCGAGCAGTACGTC. It translates to CASSLGLGEQYV.

The genes are TRBV30 and TRBJ1-2, with D possibly being TRBD1 (6 bases). In germline, CDR1 is GTSNPN, CDR2 SVGIG (reference sequence). V gave up 0 bases and J gave up 8 bases, with 13 bases separating them. The CDR3 contains 13 residues. This chain's CDR3 is CAWSVNPGVGYTF. CDR3 coding DNA: TGTGCCTGGAGTGTAAACCCAGGGGTAGGCTACACCTTC.

This chain links TRBV5-5 with TRBJ2-1, with D hard to call. This CDR3 is 18 amino acids long. CDR1 and CDR2 (germline): SGHKS, YYEKEE (reference sequence). Trimming pared 1 base from V and 0 bases from J, leaving 17 bases between. For the CDR3, the DNA is TGTGCCAGCAGCTTGAGGCGGAAATCCTCGAGCTCCTACAATGAGCAGTTCTTC. Protein product: CASSLRRKSSSSYNEQFF.

The chain couples TRBV27 to TRBJ2-7; perhaps TRBD2 as D (6 bases). The CDR3 has 15 amino acids. V shed 6 bases and J shed 6 bases, with 21 bases lying between them. The germline V gene encodes CDR1 MNHEY and CDR2 SMNVEV (reference sequence). CDR3 DNA sequence: TGTGCCAGCAGCCCTTTTTCCGGGAGTCCCTTCGAGCAGTACGTC. It encodes CASSPFSGSPFEQYV.

This clone was observed a few times. The J gene is TRBJ1-6, the V gene TRBV18; no firm D call. The germline CDR1 and CDR2 sequences are KGHSH and LQKENI. The V end was cut by 6 bases, the J end by 0 bases, with 12 bases between. The CDR3 spans 16 residues. In DNA, the CDR3 is TGTGCCAGCTCGTCGACTGATAGCTCCTATAATTCACCCCTCCACTTT. Translating it yields CASSSTDSSYNSPLHF.